This is a list of T cell receptor beta chains from one sample in a study of response to subunit inactivated influenza vaccine. TCRdb reprocessed the RT-PCR reads via MiXCR and lists one record per CDR3 protein. Of under 550,000 distinct CDR3 sequences listed, approximately 7.7% are singletons. Material: PBMCs from blood, obtained about 24 months after vaccination. Every receptor here comes from a man aged 50-75 years who received an inactivated influenza vaccine. Both conserved end residues are part of each CDR3. The D gene is left open where the match is weak. The size entry is marked missing in some rows and otherwise reads once, few, many or a size class.

clone size	D gene	V gene	J gene	CDR3 protein	CDR3 DNA
few	-	TRBV20-1	TRBJ2-1	CSVSVSRSYNEQFF	TGCAGTGTCTCAGTATCCCGCTCCTACAATGAGCAGTTCTTC
-	-	TRBV20-1	TRBJ2-5	CSGVWDFETQYF	TGCAGTGGAGTTTGGGATTTCGAGACCCAGTACTTC
few	TRBD1	TRBV7-9	TRBJ2-1	CASSLVVGTGSYNEQFF	TGTGCCAGCAGCTTAGTGGTTGGGACAGGTTCCTACAATGAGCAGTTCTTC
-	-	TRBV5-1	TRBJ1-4	CASSLVLGATNEKLFF	TGCGCCAGCAGCTTGGTCCTAGGGGCAACTAATGAAAAACTGTTTTTT
few	TRBD1	TRBV4-2	TRBJ2-2	CASSRRIGTGIGELFF	TGTGCCAGCAGCCGGAGGATAGGGACAGGCATAGGGGAGCTGTTTTTT
-	-	TRBV28	TRBJ1-5	CASSLGRVRNQPQHF	TGTGCCAGCAGCCTGGGGAGGGTTCGAAATCAGCCCCAGCATTTT
-	TRBD2	TRBV20-1	TRBJ2-1	CCARSTRTSGTYNEQFF	TGCTGTGCTAGATCTACCCGGACTAGCGGGACCTACAATGAGCAGTTCTTC
-	TRBD2	TRBV11-2	TRBJ2-5	CASSLVRTSGRNQETQYF	TGTGCCAGCAGCTTAGTCCGTACTAGCGGGAGGAACCAAGAGACCCAGTACTTC
few	-	TRBV28	TRBJ2-2	CASSLHDTGELFF	TGTGCCAGCAGTTTGCACGACACCGGGGAGCTGTTTTTT
-	-	TRBV20-1	TRBJ2-7	CSARSEKLWLSYEQYF	TGCAGTGCTAGATCCGAGAAGCTTTGGCTCTCCTACGAGCAGTACTTC
-	-	TRBV7-2	TRBJ2-1	CASSLVPFWDEQFF	TGTGCCAGCAGCTTAGTTCCCTTCTGGGATGAGCAGTTCTTC
-	-	TRBV6-1	TRBJ2-1	CASSEAGIGEQFF	TGTGCCAGCAGTGAAGCGGGTATAGGTGAGCAGTTCTTC
few	TRBD2	TRBV10-3	TRBJ2-1	CAISIGGTSGVQFF	TGTGCCATCAGTATCGGCGGGACTAGCGGGGTCCAGTTCTTC
many	TRBD2	TRBV5-1	TRBJ2-1	CASSPDGSGSSYNEQFF	TGCGCCAGCAGCCCTGACGGAAGCGGGAGCTCCTACAATGAGCAGTTCTTC
many	-	TRBV5-1	TRBJ2-2	CASSPGRTDVTGELFF	TGCGCCAGCAGCCCGGGTCGGACCGATGTAACCGGGGAGCTGTTTTTT